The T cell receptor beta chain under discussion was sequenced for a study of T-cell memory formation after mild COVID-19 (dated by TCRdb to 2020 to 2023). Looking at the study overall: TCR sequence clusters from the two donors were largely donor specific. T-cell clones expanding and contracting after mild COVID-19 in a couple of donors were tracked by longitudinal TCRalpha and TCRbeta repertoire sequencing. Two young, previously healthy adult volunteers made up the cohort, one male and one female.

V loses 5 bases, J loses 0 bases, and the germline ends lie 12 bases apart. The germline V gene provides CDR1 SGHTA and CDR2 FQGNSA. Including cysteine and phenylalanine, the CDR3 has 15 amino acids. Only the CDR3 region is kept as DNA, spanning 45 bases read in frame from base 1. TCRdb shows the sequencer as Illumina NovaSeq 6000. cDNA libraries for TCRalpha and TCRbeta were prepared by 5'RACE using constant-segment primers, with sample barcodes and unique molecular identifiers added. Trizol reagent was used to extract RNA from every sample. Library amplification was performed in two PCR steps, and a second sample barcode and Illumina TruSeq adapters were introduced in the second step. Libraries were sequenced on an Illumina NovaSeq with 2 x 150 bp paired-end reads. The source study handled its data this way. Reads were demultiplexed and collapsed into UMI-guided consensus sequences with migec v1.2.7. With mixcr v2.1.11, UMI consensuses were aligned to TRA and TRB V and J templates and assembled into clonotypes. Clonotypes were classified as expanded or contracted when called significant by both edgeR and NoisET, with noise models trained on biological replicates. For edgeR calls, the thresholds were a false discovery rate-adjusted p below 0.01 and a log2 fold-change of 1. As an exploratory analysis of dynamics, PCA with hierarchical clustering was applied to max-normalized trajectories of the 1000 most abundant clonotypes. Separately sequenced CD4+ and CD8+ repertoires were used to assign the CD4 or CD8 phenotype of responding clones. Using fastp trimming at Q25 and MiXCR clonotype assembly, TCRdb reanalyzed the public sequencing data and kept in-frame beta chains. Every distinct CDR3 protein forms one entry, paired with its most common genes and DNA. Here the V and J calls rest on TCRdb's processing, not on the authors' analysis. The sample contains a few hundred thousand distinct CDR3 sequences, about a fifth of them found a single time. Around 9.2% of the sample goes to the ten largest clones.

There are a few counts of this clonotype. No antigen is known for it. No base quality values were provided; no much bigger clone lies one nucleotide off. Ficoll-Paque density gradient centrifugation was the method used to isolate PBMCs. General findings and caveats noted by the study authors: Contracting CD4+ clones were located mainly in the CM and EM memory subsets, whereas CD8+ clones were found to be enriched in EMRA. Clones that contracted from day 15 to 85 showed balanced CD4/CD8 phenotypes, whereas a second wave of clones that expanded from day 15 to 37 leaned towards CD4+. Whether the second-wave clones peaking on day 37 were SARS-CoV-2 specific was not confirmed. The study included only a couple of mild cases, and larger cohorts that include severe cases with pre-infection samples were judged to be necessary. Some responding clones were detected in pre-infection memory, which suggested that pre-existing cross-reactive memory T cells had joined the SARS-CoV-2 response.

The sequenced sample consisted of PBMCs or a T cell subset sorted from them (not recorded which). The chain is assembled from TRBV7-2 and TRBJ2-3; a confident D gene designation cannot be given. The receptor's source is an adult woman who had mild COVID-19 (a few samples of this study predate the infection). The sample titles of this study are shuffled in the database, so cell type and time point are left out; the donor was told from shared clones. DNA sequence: TGTGCCAGCAGCAAGACCGACTTAAGCACAGATACGCAGTATTTT. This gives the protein CASSKTDLSTDTQYF.